This paragraph covers one TCR beta chain sequence. The record originates from a study of T cell clusters in autoimmune cytopenias. TRB was amplified from roughly 0.25 ug of peripheral blood genomic DNA per sample. One tube held mixed TRB-A and TRB-B primer pools for touch-down PCR. From its re-call of the multiplex PCR reads, TCRdb lists each CDR3 protein once, without DNA. This sample lists about 6,300 distinct CDR3 sequences; its ten largest clones have roughly 7.7%. The CDR3 spans 13 residues. This sample was shared with a second study, whose subject was T cell repertoires in aging, cancer and after chemotherapy. That paper adds: In each cancer cohort, median generation probability increased across chemotherapy, suggesting thymic output rebounded.

The TCR comes from a human donor in good health. The J gene is TRBJ1-1, the V gene TRBV12-3 or TRBV12-4. Sequencing was performed on peripheral blood. CDR3 loop: CASRAREGTEAFF.